The 31 T cell receptor beta chains below all came from one sample that was sequenced in a study of T cell responses to AZD1222 COVID-19 vaccine. The data were produced by immunoSEQ multiplex PCR, yet TCRdb's version contains in-frame clones alone and is incomplete. The sample has about 180,000 clones, around 90% seen once; the top ten hold about 9.9%. Sequencing was performed on peripheral blood, taken 28 days after the second AZD1222 dose. The receptors originated from an adult who received the AZD1222 COVID-19 vaccine.

The genes are TRBV4-1 and TRBJ2-6; D might be TRBD2 (6 bases). The CDR3 is 16 residues long. Germline values: CDR1 MGHRA, CDR2 YSYEKL. The V gene lost 4 bases and the J gene lost 2 bases, with 12 bases spanning the gap. CDR3: CASSPLGGTGANVLTF. As DNA, the CDR3 is TGCGCCAGCAGCCCCCTCGGAGGGACTGGGGCCAACGTCCTGACTTTC.

The rearrangement joins TRBV30 to TRBJ1-6, with a weak D call TRBD1 (6 bases). The V gene lost 4 bases and the J gene lost 7 bases, with 17 bases spanning the gap. In germline, CDR1 is GTSNPN, CDR2 SVGIG (reference sequence). The CDR3 spans 15 residues. This CDR3 is CAWTGTTEGNSPLHF. CDR3 DNA: TGTGCCTGGACTGGGACAACCGAAGGGAATTCACCCCTCCACTTT. Looking up the rest from reference TRBV30 and TRBJ1-6 gives the full variable domain: SQTIHQWPATLVQPVGSPLSLECTVEGTSNPNLYWYRQAAGRGLQLLFYSVGIGQISSEVPQNLSASRPQDRQFILSSKKLLLSDSGFYLCAWTGTTEGNSPLHFGNGTRLTVT.

The chain carries TRBV3-1 (or the pseudogene TRBV3-2) and TRBJ1-3; TRBD1 aligns across 8 bases. Trimming cost V 0 bases and J 3 bases; bases outside gene matches: 4. Germline CDR1 reads LGHDT; CDR2 reads YNNKEL (reference sequence). CDR3 length: 16 amino acids. CDR3 coding DNA: TGTGCCAGCAGCCAAGAGCAGGGGGCGAATGGAAACACCATATATTTT. Amino acids: CASSQEQGANGNTIYF.

The chain is built from TRBV28 and TRBJ1-2; D unclear. The V end was cut by 7 bases, the J end by 2 bases, with 11 bases between. Germline CDR1 is MDHEN and CDR2 is SYDVKM. The CDR3 has 13 residues. CDR3 in DNA: TGTGCCAGCACCTTACCAGCGAACTATGGCTACACCTTC. This sequence encodes CASTLPANYGYTF.

The chain has TRBV5-4 and TRBJ2-5; 13 nucleotides agree with TRBD2. J gave up 3 bases and V 4 bases, and 6 bases lay outside the gene matches. There are 16 residues in the CDR3. CDR1 and CDR2 from the germline V gene are SGHNT and YYREEE (reference sequence). The CDR3 sequence: CASSTTSGGMKETQYF. As DNA, the CDR3 is TGTGCCAGCAGCACGACTAGCGGGGGGATGAAAGAGACCCAGTACTTC.

This clone was detected only a few times. The genes are TRBV6-5 and TRBJ2-5; 7 nucleotides agree with TRBD1. With V trimmed by 1 base and J by 2 bases, 7 bases remained unmatched. The CDR3 runs 16 residues. The germline gives CDR1 MNHEY, CDR2 SVGAGI. The CDR3 protein is CASSYLTGAKQETQYF. The DNA of the CDR3 is TGTGCCAGCAGTTACTTAACAGGGGCCAAGCAAGAGACCCAGTACTTC.

The genes are TRBV12-1 and TRBJ2-5. TRBV12-1 is deemed a pseudogene. The CDR3 runs to 15 residues. The CDR3 protein is CASSPNGAGGVTQYF. CDR3 sequence (DNA): TGTGCCAGCAGCCCAAACGGAGCAGGGGGGGTGACCCAGTACTTC.

The CDR3 DNA is TGTGCCAGCAGCCACATTGGCAGAATGAACACTGAAGCTTTCTTT. It is translated as CASSHIGRMNTEAFF. The V gene is TRBV4-2, the J gene TRBJ1-1; no definite D call. Germline CDR1 reads LGHNA; CDR2 reads YNFKEQ. The V end was cut by 3 bases, the J end by 0 bases, with 11 bases between. This CDR3 comprises 15 residues.

This clone was detected only once. This rearrangement joins TRBV3-1 (or the pseudogene TRBV3-2) to TRBJ2-7; D is perhaps TRBD1 (5 bases). Trimming stripped 0 bases from V and 0 bases from J, with 6 bases between. This CDR3 has 14 residues. The germline V gene encodes CDR1 LGHDT and CDR2 YNNKEL (reference sequence). CDR3 protein: CASSQETASYEQYF. CDR3 DNA sequence: TGTGCCAGCAGCCAAGAGACAGCCTCCTACGAGCAGTACTTC.

The chain carries TRBV19 and TRBJ1-3; 12 nucleotides match TRBD1. This CDR3 has 14 residues. With 6 bases clipped from V and 6 bases from J, the junction kept 3 bases outside the gene matches. CDR1 and CDR2 (germline): LNHDA, SQIVND (reference sequence). CDR3 nucleotides: TGTGCCAGTAGACCGGGACAGGGGGCAAACACCATATATTTT. Amino acids: CASRPGQGANTIYF. Combining the CDR3 with reference TRBV19 and TRBJ1-3 gives the whole variable domain DGGITQSPKYLFRKEGQNVTLSCEQNLNHDAMYWYRQDPGQGLRLIYYSQIVNDFQKGDIAEGYSVSREKKESFPLTVTSAQKNPTAFYLCASRPGQGANTIYFGEGSWLTVV.

The genes are TRBV6-5 and TRBJ2-4; no firm D call. V dropped 0 bases and J dropped 3 bases, with 6 bases sitting between them. There are 14 residues in the CDR3. The germline gives CDR1 MNHEY, CDR2 SVGAGI. CDR3 nucleotide sequence: TGTGCCAGCAGTTACTCCGACGACAAAAACATTCAGTACTTC. Residues: CASSYSDDKNIQYF.

Details on this clone: This sample also contains other DNA sequences that code for the same CDR3. The genes are TRBV9 and TRBJ2-5; 9 nucleotides line up with TRBD2. The CDR3 consists of 16 residues. Losses at the gene ends were 0 bases for V and 1 base for J; bases not matched to a gene: 4. The germline gives CDR1 SGDLS, CDR2 YYNGEE. The CDR3 sequence is CASSVAAGGIQETQYF. The CDR3 nucleotides read TGTGCCAGCAGCGTAGCAGCGGGGGGTATCCAAGAGACCCAGTACTTC.

V and J are TRBV10-3 and TRBJ1-2, with 7 bases lining up with TRBD1. V trimming: 4 bases; J trimming: 5 bases; junction bases outside the gene matches: 10. The germline V gene has CDR1 ENHRY and CDR2 SYGVKD. CDR3 length equals 15 residues. The CDR3 DNA reads as TGTGCCATCAGTGGAGGGGGCAGCCCGAATTATGGCTACACCTTC. As protein: CAISGGGSPNYGYTF.

V gene TRBV19 combines with J gene TRBJ1-2, with unresolved D. Looked up from germline, CDR1 is LNHDA and CDR2 is SQIVND (reference sequence). There are 15 residues in the CDR3. Trimming stripped 1 base from V and 2 bases from J, with 11 bases between. The DNA of the CDR3 is TGTGCCAGTAGTATAGTAGGAGATTTGAACTATGGCTACACCTTC. It specifies CASSIVGDLNYGYTF.

CDR3 DNA: TGCGCCAGCAGCCCGGGGCCCAATCAGCCCCAGCATTTT. Its translation: CASSPGPNQPQHF. This chain uses TRBV5-1 with TRBJ1-5; tentatively, D is TRBD1 (5 bases). V lost 4 bases, J lost 3 bases, and 8 bases lay in between. The CDR3 spans 13 residues. Germline values: CDR1 SGHRS, CDR2 YFSETQ.

The chain employs TRBV19 and TRBJ2-1; 11 positions agree with TRBD2. The junction had 13 bases not matched to a gene; V was cut back by 3 bases and J by 9 bases. The germline gives CDR1 LNHDA, CDR2 SQIVND (reference sequence). CDR3 length: 17 residues. The CDR3, as DNA: TGTGCCAGTAGTATTTATAGCGGGGGGGCCCTATTCTCTGAGCAGTTCTTC. Amino acid sequence: CASSIYSGGALFSEQFF.

This chain joins TRBV7-9 and TRBJ1-2; D is undetermined. The CDR3 totals 12 residues. Germline loops: CDR1 SEHNR, CDR2 FQNEAQ (reference sequence). The V end was cut by 2 bases, the J end by 4 bases, with 5 bases between. CDR3: CASSLSFYGYTF. CDR3 in DNA: TGTGCCAGCAGCTTATCCTTCTATGGCTACACCTTC.

The V call is TRBV30, the J call TRBJ1-2; D is perhaps TRBD1 (5 bases). With 5 bases removed from V and 2 bases from J, the gap between germline ends came to 12 bases. The V gene's germline CDR1 is GTSNPN and CDR2 SVGIG (reference sequence). The length of the CDR3 is 13 residues. Here the CDR3 DNA reads TGTGCCTGGGCCGAGCAGGGAAACTATGGCTACACCTTC. Its protein product is CAWAEQGNYGYTF.

The rearrangement joins TRBV4-1 to TRBJ1-3, with D perhaps matching TRBD1 (6 bases). CDR1 MGHRA and CDR2 YSYEKL come from the germline V gene. The CDR3 has 15 amino acids. V was clipped by 0 bases and J by 6 bases, with 12 bases between them. CDR3 in DNA: TGCGCCAGCAGCCAAGAGGACAGAGTCGCAAACACCATATATTTT. Its translation is CASSQEDRVANTIYF.

The gene calls are TRBV19 and TRBJ2-2; 9 bases are shared with TRBD2. The CDR3 sequence is 16 residues long. Per the germline V gene, CDR1 is LNHDA and CDR2 is SQIVND (reference sequence). V gave up 6 bases and J gave up 7 bases; unmatched junction bases: 12. For the CDR3, the DNA is TGTGCCAGTAGAAAACGCGGGGGGGCTGTTCGCGGGGAGCTGTTTTTT. Translating gives CASRKRGGAVRGELFF.

This chain joins TRBV10-3 and TRBJ2-3; the match to TRBD2 covers 10 bases. CDR3 length: 15 amino acids. V was clipped by 4 bases and J by 2 bases; unmatched bases: 3. The germline CDR1 and CDR2 sequences are ENHRY and SYGVKD. The CDR3 region is CAISGSGGFTDTQYF. The CDR3 nucleotides are TGTGCCATCAGTGGTAGCGGGGGGTTCACAGATACGCAGTATTTT.

The chain employs TRBV6-5 and TRBJ1-5; TRBD1 might be the D (5 bases). V was clipped by 4 bases and J by 7 bases, with 8 bases between them. Germline CDR1 MNHEY, CDR2 SVGAGI. The CDR3 has 12 residues. The CDR3 bases are TGTGCCAGCAGTTTCGGGGGACAGCCCCAGCATTTT. Protein product: CASSFGGQPQHF.

This clone occurred once. V is TRBV16 and J is TRBJ1-5; TRBD1 matches 7 bases. The CDR3 covers 13 residues. Losses at the gene ends were 5 bases for V and 6 bases for J; bases not matched to a gene: 4. The germline V gene encodes CDR1 KGHSY and CDR2 FQNENV. The CDR3 reads CASSSPGGQPQHF. In DNA form, the CDR3 reads TGTGCCAGCAGCTCCCCAGGGGGTCAGCCCCAGCATTTT.

In DNA, the CDR3 is TGTGCCACCCAACCGGGACATTGGCTAAGGGATGAGCAGTTCTTC. Translation gives CATQPGHWLRDEQFF. The chain has TRBV2 and TRBJ2-1, with a tentative D call TRBD1 (6 bases). The V and J ends lost 10 bases and 8 bases respectively, with 24 bases between them. In germline, CDR1 is SNHLY, CDR2 FYNNEI. This CDR3 is built from 15 residues.

The rearrangement uses TRBV30 and TRBJ2-1; no firm D call. The ends were cut back, 0 bases at V and 5 bases at J, with 5 bases in the middle. CDR1 is GTSNPN and CDR2 is SVGIG in the germline V gene (reference sequence). The CDR3 covers 12 residues. The DNA of the CDR3 is TGTGCCTGGAGTGTCCGGAACAATGAGCAGTTCTTC. It translates to CAWSVRNNEQFF.

The CDR3 bases are TGTGCCAGCACCTTCTTCGACAGGGCGTCATTATACAATGAGCAGTTCTTC. Its translation: CASTFFDRASLYNEQFF. J is TRBJ2-1 and V is TRBV7-2; 7 bases agree with TRBD1. This CDR3 has 17 residues. Germline CDR1 reads SGHTA; CDR2 reads FQGNSA. V dropped 7 bases and J dropped 4; count of bases not matched to a gene: 16.

The V gene is TRBV6-2 or TRBV6-3, the J gene TRBJ2-1; TRBD1 matches at 12 bases. Unmatched junction bases numbered 20, after V lost 5 bases and J lost 3 bases. Germline CDR1 reads MNHEY; CDR2 reads SVGEGT. This CDR3 comprises 21 residues. The CDR3 loop reads CASSNLQIRRDRGPIYNEQFF. CDR3 bases: TGTGCCAGCAGTAACCTACAGATCCGCCGGGACAGGGGGCCGATCTACAATGAGCAGTTCTTC.

The J gene is TRBJ1-6, the V gene TRBV3-1 (or the pseudogene TRBV3-2); no definite D call. Germline CDR1 is LGHDT and CDR2 is YNNKEL (reference sequence). The CDR3 contains 13 residues. V dropped 5 bases and J dropped 6 bases, with 8 bases sitting between them. In DNA, the CDR3 is TGTGCCAGCAGCAGGACCTTTAATTCACCCCTCCACTTT. This gives the protein CASSRTFNSPLHF.

For this clone: At one end the junction does not follow the germline gene, possibly because of a read error. The chain is built from TRBV5-1 and TRBJ2-7, with 7 positions matching TRBD1. The CDR3 totals 12 residues. The germline V gene encodes CDR1 SGHRS and CDR2 YFSETQ. The CDR3 DNA sequence: TGCGCCAGCAGCTTCAATACAGGGGAAGGCTTCTTC. This translates into CASSFNTGEGFF.

The CDR3 loop is CASSEVSHSGNTIYF. The DNA of the CDR3 is TGTGCCAGCAGTGAAGTCTCCCACTCTGGAAACACCATATATTTT. The J gene is TRBJ1-3, the V gene TRBV6-1; no clear D gene. This CDR3 region has 15 residues. The V end was cut by 1 base, the J end by 0 bases, with 7 bases between. Looked up from germline, CDR1 is MNHNS and CDR2 is SASEGT.

This clone was counted between two and nine times. The chain links TRBV3-1 (or the pseudogene TRBV3-2) to TRBJ1-2; TRBD1 matches at 9 bases. V shed 4 bases, J shed 4 bases, and the junction held 7 bases outside the gene matches. Germline-derived CDR1 and CDR2 are LGHDT and YNNKEL (reference sequence). This CDR3 contains 15 residues. CDR3 DNA sequence: TGTGCCAGCAGCCCTTCGGGACAGGGTGCCTATGGCTACACCTTC. It is translated as CASSPSGQGAYGYTF.